This T cell receptor beta chain was identified in a study of blood T cell repertoires in COVID-19. Study-wide background: PBMCs, B-cell-depleted T cells, or T cells provided the cDNA or gDNA that made up the material.

This clone came up a few times. After removal of 6 bases from V and 7 bases from J, the junction contained 9 bases not matched to a gene. The CDR3 has 14 amino acids. Germline values: CDR1 MNHEY, CDR2 SVGAGI. In the original analysis: Scientists estimated how many nucleated cells there were by amplifying reference gene primers. The data were produced by immunoSEQ multiplex PCR, yet TCRdb's version contains in-frame clones alone and is incomplete. V, J and clone size are taken as reported in that table, and D and trimming were inferred from the DNA itself. The data contain about 230,000 clones, approximately 81% of them singletons.

The sequencing input was peripheral blood. The sequence derives from a woman of 80 years or more with acute or convalescent COVID-19. J is TRBJ1-2 and V is TRBV6-5; 9 bases line up with TRBD1. The CDR3 loop reads CASSATGGSSGYTF. The CDR3 region has the DNA TGTGCCAGCAGCGCGACAGGGGGATCGAGTGGCTACACCTTC.